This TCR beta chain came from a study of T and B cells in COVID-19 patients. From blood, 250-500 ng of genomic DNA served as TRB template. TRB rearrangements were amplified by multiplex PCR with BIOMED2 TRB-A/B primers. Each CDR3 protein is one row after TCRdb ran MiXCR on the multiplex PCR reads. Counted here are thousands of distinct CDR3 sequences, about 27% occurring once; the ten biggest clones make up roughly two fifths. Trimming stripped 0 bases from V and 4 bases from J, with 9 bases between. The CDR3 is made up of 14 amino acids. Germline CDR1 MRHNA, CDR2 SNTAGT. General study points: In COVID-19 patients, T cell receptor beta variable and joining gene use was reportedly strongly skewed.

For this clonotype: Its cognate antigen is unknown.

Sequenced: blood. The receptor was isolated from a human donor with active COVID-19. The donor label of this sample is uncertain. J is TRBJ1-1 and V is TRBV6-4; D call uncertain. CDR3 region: CASSDSNRGTEAFF. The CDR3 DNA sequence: TGTGCCAGCAGTGACTCGAATCGGGGCACTGAAGCTTTCTTT.